This TCR beta chain was documented in a study of T-cell memory formation after mild COVID-19. From the 5' RACE reads, TCRdb called clonotypes with MiXCR, one entry per CDR3 protein. The sample contains around 390,000 distinct CDR3 sequences, roughly 15% of which appear only once. Trimming left V 8 bases short and J 0 bases short, with 10 bases between. CDR3 length equals 14 residues. Germline V CDR1 and CDR2: SNHLY, FYNNEI. Only a few counts were recorded for this clonotype. Material: PBMCs or a T cell subset sorted from them (not recorded which). This receptor was obtained from a young man who had mild COVID-19 (a few samples of this study predate the infection). Cell type and time point are not known. The chain carries TRBV2 and TRBJ2-2, with D maybe TRBD1 (6 bases). The chain's CDR3 is CASGGQSNTGELFF. The CDR3 DNA is TGTGCCAGCGGCGGACAGTCGAACACCGGGGAGCTGTTTTTT.